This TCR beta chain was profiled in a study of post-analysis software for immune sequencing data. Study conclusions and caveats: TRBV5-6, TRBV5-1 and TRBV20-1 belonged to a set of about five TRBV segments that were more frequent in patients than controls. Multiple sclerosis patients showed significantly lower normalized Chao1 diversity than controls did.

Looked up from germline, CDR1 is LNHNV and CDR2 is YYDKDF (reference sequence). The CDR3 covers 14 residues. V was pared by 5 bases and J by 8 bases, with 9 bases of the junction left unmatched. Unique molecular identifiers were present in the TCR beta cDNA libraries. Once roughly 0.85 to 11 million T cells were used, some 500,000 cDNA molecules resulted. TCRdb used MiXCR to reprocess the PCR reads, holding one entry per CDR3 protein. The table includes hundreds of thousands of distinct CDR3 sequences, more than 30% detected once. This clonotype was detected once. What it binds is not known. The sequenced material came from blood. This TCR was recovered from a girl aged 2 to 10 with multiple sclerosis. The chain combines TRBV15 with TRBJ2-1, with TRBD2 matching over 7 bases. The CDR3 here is CATSSGRAYDEQFF. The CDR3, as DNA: TGTGCCACCAGCTCAGGGAGGGCCTATGATGAGCAGTTCTTC. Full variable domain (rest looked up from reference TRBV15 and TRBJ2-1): DAMVIQNPRYQVTQFGKPVTLSCSQTLNHNVMYWYQQKSSQAPKLLFHYYDKDFNNEADTPDNFQSRRPNTSFCFLDIRSPGLGDTAMYLCATSSGRAYDEQFFGPGTRLTVL.